Included here is one T cell receptor (beta chain) sequence, with context. Antigen unknown. The sample comes from a study of memory B cells and T cells in multiple sclerosis. Whole-study findings and limits: Normalization was needed because clone-set size differences affected shared clonotype counts.

Repertoires were generated with immunoSEQ multiplex PCR, while TCRdb's copy carries only in-frame clones and drops some. The sample lists some 7,900 clones; under 60% were seen once. V was clipped by 1 base and J by 6 bases, with 19 bases between them. The CDR3 is made up of 17 amino acids. The germline V gene encodes CDR1 LNHNV and CDR2 YYDKDF (reference sequence). Specimen: memory (CD45RO+) CD8+ T cells from blood. This chain uses TRBV15 with TRBJ2-1, with D possibly being TRBD1 (6 bases). This TCR was recovered from a human donor with multiple sclerosis. The CDR3 reads CATSRGTAGVHLNEQFF. CDR3 coding DNA: TGTGCCACCAGCAGAGGGACAGCAGGGGTCCACCTCAATGAGCAGTTCTTC. Drawing the rest from reference TRBV15 and TRBJ2-1, the complete variable domain is DAMVIQNPRYQVTQFGKPVTLSCSQTLNHNVMYWYQQKSSQAPKLLFHYYDKDFNNEADTPDNFQSRRPNTSFCFLDIRSPGLGDTAMYLCATSRGTAGVHLNEQFFGPGTRLTVL.